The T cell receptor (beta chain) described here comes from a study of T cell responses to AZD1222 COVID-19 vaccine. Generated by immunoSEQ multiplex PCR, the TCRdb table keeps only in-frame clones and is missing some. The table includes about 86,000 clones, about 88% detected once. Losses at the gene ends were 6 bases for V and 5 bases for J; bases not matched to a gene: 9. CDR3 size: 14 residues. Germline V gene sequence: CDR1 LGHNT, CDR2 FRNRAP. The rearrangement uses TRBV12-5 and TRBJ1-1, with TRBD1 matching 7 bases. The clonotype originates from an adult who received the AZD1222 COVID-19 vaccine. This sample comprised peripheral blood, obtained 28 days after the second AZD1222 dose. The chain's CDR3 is CASGSTGARTEAFF. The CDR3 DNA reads TGTGCTAGTGGGTCTACAGGGGCGAGGACTGAAGCTTTCTTT.